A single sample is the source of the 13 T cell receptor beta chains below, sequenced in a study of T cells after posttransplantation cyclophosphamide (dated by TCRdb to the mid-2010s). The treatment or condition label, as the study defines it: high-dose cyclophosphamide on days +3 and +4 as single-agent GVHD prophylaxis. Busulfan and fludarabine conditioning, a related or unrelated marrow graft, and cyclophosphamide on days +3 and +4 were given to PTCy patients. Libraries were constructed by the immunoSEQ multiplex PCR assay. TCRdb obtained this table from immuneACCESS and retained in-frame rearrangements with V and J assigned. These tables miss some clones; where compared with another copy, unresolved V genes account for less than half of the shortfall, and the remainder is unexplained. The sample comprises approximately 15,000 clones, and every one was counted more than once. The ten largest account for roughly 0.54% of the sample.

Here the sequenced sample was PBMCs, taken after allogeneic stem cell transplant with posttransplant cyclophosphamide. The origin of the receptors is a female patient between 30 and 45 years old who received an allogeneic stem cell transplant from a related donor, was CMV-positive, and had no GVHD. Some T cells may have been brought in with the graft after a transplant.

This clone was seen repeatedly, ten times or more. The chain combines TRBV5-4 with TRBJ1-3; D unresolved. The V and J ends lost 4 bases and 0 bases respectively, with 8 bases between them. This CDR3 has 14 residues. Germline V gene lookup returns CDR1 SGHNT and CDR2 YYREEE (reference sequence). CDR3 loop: CASSAALSGNTIYF. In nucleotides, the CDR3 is TGTGCCAGCAGCGCGGCTCTCTCTGGAAACACCATATATTTT.

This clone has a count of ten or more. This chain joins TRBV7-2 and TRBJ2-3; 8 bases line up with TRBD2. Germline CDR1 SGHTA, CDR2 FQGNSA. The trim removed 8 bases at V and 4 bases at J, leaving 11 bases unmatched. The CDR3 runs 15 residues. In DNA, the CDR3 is TGTGCCAGCCAACAGCTTAGGACTAGCTCAGATACGCAGTATTTT. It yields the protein CASQQLRTSSDTQYF.

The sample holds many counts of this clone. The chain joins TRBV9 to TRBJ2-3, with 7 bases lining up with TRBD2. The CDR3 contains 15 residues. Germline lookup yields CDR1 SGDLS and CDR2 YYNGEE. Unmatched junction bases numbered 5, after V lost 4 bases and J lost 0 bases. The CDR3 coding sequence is TGTGCCAGCAGCCCTCGACTAGCTAGCACAGATACGCAGTATTTT. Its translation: CASSPRLASTDTQYF.

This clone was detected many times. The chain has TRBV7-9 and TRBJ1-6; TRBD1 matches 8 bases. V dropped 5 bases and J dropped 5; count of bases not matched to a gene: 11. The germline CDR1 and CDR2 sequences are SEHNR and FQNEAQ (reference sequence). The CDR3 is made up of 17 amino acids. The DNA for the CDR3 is TGTGCCAGCAGCGTAACAGGGGGATGGCGCAATAATTCACCCCTCCACTTT. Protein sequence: CASSVTGGWRNNSPLHF.

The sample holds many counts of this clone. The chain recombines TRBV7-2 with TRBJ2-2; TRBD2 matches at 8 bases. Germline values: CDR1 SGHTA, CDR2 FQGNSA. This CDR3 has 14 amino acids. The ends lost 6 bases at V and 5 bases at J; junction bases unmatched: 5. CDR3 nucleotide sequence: TGTGCCAGCAGACCATCTAGCGGGACCGGGGAGCTGTTTTTT. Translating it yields CASRPSSGTGELFF.

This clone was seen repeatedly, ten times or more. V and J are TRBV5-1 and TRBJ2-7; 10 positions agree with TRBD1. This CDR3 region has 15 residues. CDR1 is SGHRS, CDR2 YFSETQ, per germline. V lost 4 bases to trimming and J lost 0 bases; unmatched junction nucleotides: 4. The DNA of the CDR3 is TGCGCCAGCAGCCCAGGGACAGGGGTCTCCTACGAGCAGTACTTC. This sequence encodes CASSPGTGVSYEQYF.

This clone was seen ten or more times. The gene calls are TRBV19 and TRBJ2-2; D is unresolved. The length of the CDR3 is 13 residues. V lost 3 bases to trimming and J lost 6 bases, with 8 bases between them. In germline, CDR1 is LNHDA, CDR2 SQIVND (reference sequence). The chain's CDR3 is CASSMRRAGELFF. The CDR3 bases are TGTGCCAGTAGTATGAGGAGAGCCGGGGAGCTGTTTTTT.

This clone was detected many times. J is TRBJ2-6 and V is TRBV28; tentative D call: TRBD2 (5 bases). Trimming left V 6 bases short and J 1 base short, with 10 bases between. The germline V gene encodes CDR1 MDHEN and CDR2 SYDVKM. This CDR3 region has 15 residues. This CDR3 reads CASRPLASGANVLTF. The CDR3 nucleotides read TGTGCCAGCAGACCATTAGCGTCTGGGGCCAACGTCCTGACTTTC.

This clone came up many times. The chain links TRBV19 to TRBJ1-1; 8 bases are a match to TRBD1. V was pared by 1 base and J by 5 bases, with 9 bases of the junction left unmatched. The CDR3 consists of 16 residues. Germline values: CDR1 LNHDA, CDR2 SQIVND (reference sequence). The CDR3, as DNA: TGTGCCAGTAGTATAGTTCAGGGGACAGGAGGAACTGAAGCTTTCTTT. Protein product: CASSIVQGTGGTEAFF.

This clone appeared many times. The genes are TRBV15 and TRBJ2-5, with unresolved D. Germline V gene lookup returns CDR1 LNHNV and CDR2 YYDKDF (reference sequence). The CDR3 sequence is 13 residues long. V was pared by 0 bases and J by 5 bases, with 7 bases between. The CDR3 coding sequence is TGTGCCACCAGCAGAGATCGGCGGGAGACCCAGTACTTC. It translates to CATSRDRRETQYF.

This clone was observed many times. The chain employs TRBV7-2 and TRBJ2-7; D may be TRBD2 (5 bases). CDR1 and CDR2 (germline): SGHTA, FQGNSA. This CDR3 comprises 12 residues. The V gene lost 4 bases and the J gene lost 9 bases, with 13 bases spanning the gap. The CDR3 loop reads CASSSSRDRQYF. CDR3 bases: TGTGCCAGCAGCTCGAGCCGGGATCGGCAGTACTTC.

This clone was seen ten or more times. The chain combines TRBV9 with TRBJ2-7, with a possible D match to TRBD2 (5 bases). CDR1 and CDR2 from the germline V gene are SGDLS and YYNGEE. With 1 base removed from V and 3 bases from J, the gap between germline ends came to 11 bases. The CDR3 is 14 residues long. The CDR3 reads CASSVSGSFYEQYF. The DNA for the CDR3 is TGTGCCAGCAGCGTAAGTGGGAGTTTCTACGAGCAGTACTTC.

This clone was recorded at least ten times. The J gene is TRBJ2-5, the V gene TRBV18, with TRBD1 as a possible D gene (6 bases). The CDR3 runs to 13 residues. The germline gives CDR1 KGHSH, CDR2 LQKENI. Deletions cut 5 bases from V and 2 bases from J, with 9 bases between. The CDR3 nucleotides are TGTGCCAGCTCAACGGACAGACAAGAGACCCAGTACTTC. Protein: CASSTDRQETQYF.